These T cell receptor beta chains were read from a single sample in a study of Tregs in tolerant kidney transplant recipients. Sequencing used immunoSEQ multiplex PCR; TCRdb keeps in-frame clones, though not all of them. This sample has roughly 120,000 clones, with roughly nine tenths found just once. Sequenced: CD4+ T cells from blood. These receptors all come from a human donor in good health. Both conserved end residues are part of each CDR3. Fields, in order: J gene, clone size, V gene, CDR3 length, D gene, CDR3 DNA, CDR3 protein. A D gene is named only where the DNA matches it firmly. Clone size appears in some rows only: once, few, many, or a class for an expanded clone.

TRBJ2-7 | NA | TRBV6-1 | 16 | TRBD1 | TGTGCCAGCAGTGAAGCGGGGACAGGAGTTTTCTACGAGCAGTACTTC | CASSEAGTGVFYEQYF
TRBJ1-1 | NA | TRBV5-1 | 13 | NA | TGCGCCAGCAGCCTGCGGACACCCACTGAAGCTTTCTTT | CASSLRTPTEAFF
TRBJ2-7 | NA | TRBV6-5 | 12 | NA | TGTGCCAGCGAGGAATCGGGGCACGAGCAGTACTTC | CASEESGHEQYF
TRBJ1-5 | once | TRBV6-1 | 11 | NA | TGTGCCAGCAGTGCCGCCCGGCCCCAGCATTTT | CASSAARPQHF
TRBJ1-3 | NA | TRBV5-1 | 16 | NA | TGCGCCAGCAGCCCCAATAGAGGCAGTCCCGGAAACACCATATATTTT | CASSPNRGSPGNTIYF
TRBJ2-7 | NA | TRBV30 | 11 | TRBD2 | TGTGCCTGGGGGACTAGCTACGAGCAGTACTTC | CAWGTSYEQYF
TRBJ2-7 | NA | TRBV5-1 | 15 | NA | TGCGCCAGCAGCTTGGGGGCGGGTCGCATCTACGAGCAGTACTTC | CASSLGAGRIYEQYF
TRBJ1-1 | NA | TRBV7-7 | 17 | NA | TGTGCTAGCAGCTTAGCCTATAAGGGGGGAATGAACACTGAAGCTTTCTTT | CASSLAYKGGMNTEAFF
TRBJ2-3 | NA | TRBV9 | 15 | NA | TGTGCCAGCAGCGGGGGACGGGTGGGAGGTGATACGCAGTATTTT | CASSGGRVGGDTQYF
TRBJ1-3 | NA | TRBV5-1 | 17 | TRBD1 | TGCGCCAGCAGCTTAGGCAGGGGGCAGATCTCTGGAAACACCATATATTTT | CASSLGRGQISGNTIYF
TRBJ2-3 | NA | TRBV27 | 16 | TRBD2 | TGTGCCAGCAGTTTATTAGGCGGGGGGCCCACAGATACGCAGTATTTT | CASSLLGGGPTDTQYF
TRBJ1-5 | NA | TRBV27 | 14 | TRBD1 | TGTGCCAGCAGTTTAGAGGGGGCTGGACAGCCCCAGCATTTT | CASSLEGAGQPQHF
TRBJ1-3 | NA | TRBV25-1 | 17 | NA | TGTGCCAGCAGTGAATCGTTAGGGGCGACCTCTGGAAACACCATATATTTT | CASSESLGATSGNTIYF
TRBJ2-5 | NA | TRBV7-3 | 13 | NA | TGTGCCAGCAGCCTCTCTTTGGGGGAGACCCAGTACTTC | CASSLSLGETQYF
TRBJ2-5 | NA | TRBV5-1 | 17 | TRBD2 | TGCGCCAGCAGCTTGGGACTAGCGGGAGGGCCCCAAGAGACCCAGTACTTC | CASSLGLAGGPQETQYF
TRBJ2-7 | NA | TRBV19 | 15 | NA | TGTGCCAGTAGTATTTCGCAGGTTAGCTCCTACGAGCAGTACTTC | CASSISQVSSYEQYF
TRBJ2-7 | NA | TRBV19 | 15 | TRBD2 | TGTGCCAGTAGTAGACTAGCGGGAGTTCCCTACGAGCAGTACTTC | CASSRLAGVPYEQYF
TRBJ2-3 | NA | TRBV6-1 | 13 | NA | TGTGCCAGCACCCTAGGAGGGTCAGATACGCAGTATTTT | CASTLGGSDTQYF
TRBJ2-7 | NA | TRBV18 | 16 | TRBD1 | TGTGCCAGCTCAGCACAGGCACCGGGACAGGGTATTGAGCAGTACTTC | CASSAQAPGQGIEQYF
TRBJ1-2 | NA | TRBV7-2 | 16 | NA | TGTGCCAGCAGCCTCGGGGGGGCGGTCGTCCTCTATGGCTACACCTTC | CASSLGGAVVLYGYTF
TRBJ2-1 | NA | TRBV5-1 | 14 | NA | TGCGCCAGCAGCTTGGCCCCGGGACATGTTGAGCAGTTCTTC | CASSLAPGHVEQFF
TRBJ1-1 | NA | TRBV6-5 | 13 | NA | TGTGCCAGCAGTTACCTATTGAACACTGAAGCTTTCTTT | CASSYLLNTEAFF
TRBJ2-2 | NA | TRBV2 | 16 | TRBD2 | TGTGCCAGCAGTCGGACTAGCGGGGAGGGGACCGGGGAGCTGTTTTTT | CASSRTSGEGTGELFF
TRBJ1-6 | NA | TRBV9 | 14 | NA | TGTGCCAGCAGCGTACAACAGGACAATTCACCCCTCCACTTT | CASSVQQDNSPLHF
TRBJ2-3 | once | TRBV5-1 | 14 | TRBD2 | TGCGCCAGCAGCTCCTTAGCGGGTGGGGATACGCAGTATTTT | CASSSLAGGDTQYF
TRBJ1-2 | few | TRBV6-1 | 13 | TRBD1 | TGTGCCAGCAAAAGGGGGCTCGGCTATGGCTACACCTTC | CASKRGLGYGYTF
TRBJ2-3 | NA | TRBV18 | 15 | TRBD1 | TGTGCCAGCTCCCTTAACAGGGGAAGCACAGATACGCAGTATTTT | CASSLNRGSTDTQYF
TRBJ2-7 | NA | TRBV19 | 15 | TRBD1 | TGTGCCAGTAGTTGGGAGCAGGGGGCTAATTACGAGCAGTACTTC | CASSWEQGANYEQYF
TRBJ2-1 | NA | TRBV27 | 17 | TRBD2 | TGTGCCAGCAGTTTATCGGGTCGCGGGGGCTCCTACAATGAGCAGTTCTTC | CASSLSGRGGSYNEQFF
TRBJ1-5 | NA | TRBV5-6 | 15 | NA | TGTGCCAGCAGCTTGAGGGCCACCAGGGTTCAGCCCCAGCATTTT | CASSLRATRVQPQHF
TRBJ2-7 | once | TRBV10-3 | 12 | TRBD1 | TGTGCCATCAGGGACAGGTCCTACGAGCAGTACTTC | CAIRDRSYEQYF
TRBJ2-3 | NA | TRBV19 | 19 | TRBD1 | TGTGCCAGTAGTATAGATCATGTAAGCTGGACAGGGGGTGCAGATACGCAGTATTTT | CASSIDHVSWTGGADTQYF
TRBJ1-1 | NA | TRBV7-2 | 15 | TRBD1 | TGTGCCAGCAGCGTCCGGGACAGATTCGAAACTGAAGCTTTCTTT | CASSVRDRFETEAFF
TRBJ1-1 | NA | TRBV5-6 | 14 | NA | TGTGCCAGCAGCTTGCTGGGGCGAAACACTGAAGCTTTCTTT | CASSLLGRNTEAFF
TRBJ2-7 | once | TRBV4-2 | 15 | TRBD1 | TGTGCCAGCAGCCAAGCCGGGACAGGGGCCTACGAGCAGTACTTC | CASSQAGTGAYEQYF
TRBJ2-1 | NA | TRBV7-7 | 13 | NA | TGTGCTAGCAGCTTCGGTGGAGCGAATGAGCAGTTCTTC | CASSFGGANEQFF
TRBJ2-2 | NA | TRBV7-6 | 14 | TRBD2 | TGTGCCAGCAGCTTACTAGCGGACACCGGGGAGCTGTTTTTT | CASSLLADTGELFF
TRBJ1-2 | NA | TRBV20-1 | 11 | NA | TGCAGTGCTAGACAGCTTGAGGGCTACACCTTC | CSARQLEGYTF
TRBJ2-3 | NA | TRBV7-2 | 15 | NA | TGTGCCAGCAGCTTAGGGGGAGTTATCACAGATACGCAGTATTTT | CASSLGGVITDTQYF
TRBJ1-2 | once | TRBV9 | 14 | NA | TGTGCCAGCAGCGTAGAAAGCTTCTCCCATGGCTACACCTTC | CASSVESFSHGYTF
TRBJ2-7 | NA | TRBV7-2 | 18 | TRBD2 | TGTGCCAGCAGCCCGGGACTAGCGGGAAGAATGAACTCCTACGAGCAGTACTTC | CASSPGLAGRMNSYEQYF